This T cell receptor (beta chain) originates from a study of Ad26.COV2.S vaccination and SARS-CoV-2 variants. Study-wide context: Donor was assigned to the Ad26.COV2.S arm of trial COV1001. Study observations and caveats: Breadth, reportedly substantial, characterized the spike-specific CD8+ and CD4+ T cell responses after vaccination. Spike-specific TCR breadth ran higher among vaccine recipients than placebo recipients.

The protocol was immunoSEQ multiplex PCR, while the TCRdb copy is restricted to in-frame clones and leaves out a portion. The table records approximately 240,000 clones, approximately 88% of them present only once. This clone was seen only a few times. Its antigen is still unknown. The CDR3 runs to 12 residues. V lost 5 bases and J lost 3, with 5 bases in between. Germline V gives CDR1 GTSNPN, CDR2 SVGIG (reference sequence). As for treatment: 19 received Ad26.COV2.S at low or high dose, single or two shots; about five received placebo; per-sample allocation not given. Day 63 following the first vaccine or placebo injection was when the samples were taken. A Boston donor was an adult aged 18-55 years.

This clonotype was sampled from a person between 18 and 59 years old who received the Ad26.COV2.S COVID-19 vaccine or a placebo. Sample: peripheral blood, taken in a trial of Ad26.COV2.S vaccine versus placebo. The chain employs TRBV30 and TRBJ2-6; no clear D. This chain's CDR3 is CAWDYGANVLTF. CDR3 nucleotide sequence: TGTGCCTGGGATTATGGGGCCAACGTCCTGACTTTC.